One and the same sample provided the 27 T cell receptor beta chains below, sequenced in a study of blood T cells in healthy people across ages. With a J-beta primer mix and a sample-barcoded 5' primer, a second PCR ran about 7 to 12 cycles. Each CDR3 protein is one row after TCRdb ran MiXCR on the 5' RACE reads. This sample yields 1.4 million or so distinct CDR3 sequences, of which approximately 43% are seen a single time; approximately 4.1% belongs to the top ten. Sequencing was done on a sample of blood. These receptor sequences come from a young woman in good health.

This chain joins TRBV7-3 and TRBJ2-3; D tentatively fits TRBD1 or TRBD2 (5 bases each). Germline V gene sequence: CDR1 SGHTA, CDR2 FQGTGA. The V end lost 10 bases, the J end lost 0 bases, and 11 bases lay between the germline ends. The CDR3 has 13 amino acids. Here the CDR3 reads CATEGRSTDTQYF. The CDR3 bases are TGTGCCACCGAGGGGCGGAGCACAGATACGCAGTATTTT.

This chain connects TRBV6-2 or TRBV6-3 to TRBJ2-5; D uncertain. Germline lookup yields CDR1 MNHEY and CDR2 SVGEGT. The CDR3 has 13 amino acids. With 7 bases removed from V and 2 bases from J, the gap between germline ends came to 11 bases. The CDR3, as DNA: TGTGCCAGCATCAGAAAAATGCAAGAGACCCAGTACTTC. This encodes CASIRKMQETQYF.

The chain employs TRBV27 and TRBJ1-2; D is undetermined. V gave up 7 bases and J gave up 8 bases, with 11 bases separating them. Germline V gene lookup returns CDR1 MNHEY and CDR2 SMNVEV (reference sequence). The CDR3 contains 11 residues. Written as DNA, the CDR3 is TGTGCCAGCAATCTTTTTAGGGGCTACACCTTC. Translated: CASNLFRGYTF.

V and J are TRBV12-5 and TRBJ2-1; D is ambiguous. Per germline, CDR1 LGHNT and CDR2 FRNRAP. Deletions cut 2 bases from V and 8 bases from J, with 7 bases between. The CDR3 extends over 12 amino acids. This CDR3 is CASGLLIHEQFF. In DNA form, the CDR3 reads TGTGCTAGTGGTTTGTTGATCCATGAGCAGTTCTTC.

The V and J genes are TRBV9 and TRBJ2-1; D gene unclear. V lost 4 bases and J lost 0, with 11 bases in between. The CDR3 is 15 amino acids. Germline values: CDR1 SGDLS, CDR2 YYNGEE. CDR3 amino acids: CASSPRDTSYNEQFF. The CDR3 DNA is TGTGCCAGCAGCCCCCGTGACACCTCCTACAATGAGCAGTTCTTC.

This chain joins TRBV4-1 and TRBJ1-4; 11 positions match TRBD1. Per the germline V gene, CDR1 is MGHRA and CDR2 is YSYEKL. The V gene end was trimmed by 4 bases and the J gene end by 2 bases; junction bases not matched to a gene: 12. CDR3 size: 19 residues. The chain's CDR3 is CASSPPGGQGDWTNEKLFF. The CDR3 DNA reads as TGCGCCAGCAGCCCTCCGGGGGGACAGGGGGACTGGACTAATGAAAAACTGTTTTTT.

The CDR3 loop reads CASSQMDRAGNQPQHF. CDR3 bases: TGTGCCAGCAGCCAGATGGACAGGGCTGGCAATCAGCCCCAGCATTTT. The rearrangement links TRBV7-9 to TRBJ1-5, with 8 nucleotides matching TRBD1. Germline trimming cut 5 bases from V and 2 bases from J; bases unmatched to any gene: 8. The CDR3 has 16 amino acids. Per the germline V gene, CDR1 is SEHNR and CDR2 is FQNEAQ (reference sequence).

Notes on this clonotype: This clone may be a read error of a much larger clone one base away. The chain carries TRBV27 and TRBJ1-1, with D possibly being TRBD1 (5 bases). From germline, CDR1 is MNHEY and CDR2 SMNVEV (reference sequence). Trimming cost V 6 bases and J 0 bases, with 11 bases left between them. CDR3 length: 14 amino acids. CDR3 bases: TGTGCCAGCAGCCCGAAAGGGGTGAACACTGAAGCTTTCTTT. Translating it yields CASSPKGVNTEAFF.

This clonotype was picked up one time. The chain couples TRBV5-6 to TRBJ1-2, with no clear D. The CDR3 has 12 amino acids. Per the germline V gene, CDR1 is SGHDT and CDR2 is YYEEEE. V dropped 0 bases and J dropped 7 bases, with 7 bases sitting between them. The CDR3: CASSLDGCGYTF. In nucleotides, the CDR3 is TGTGCCAGCAGCTTGGATGGATGTGGCTACACCTTC.

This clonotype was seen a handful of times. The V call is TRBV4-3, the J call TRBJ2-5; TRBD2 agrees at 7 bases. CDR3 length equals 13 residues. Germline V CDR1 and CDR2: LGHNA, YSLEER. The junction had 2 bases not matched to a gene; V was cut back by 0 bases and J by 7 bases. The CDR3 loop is CASSQDGGGTQYF. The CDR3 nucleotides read TGCGCCAGCAGCCAAGATGGGGGGGGGACCCAGTACTTC.

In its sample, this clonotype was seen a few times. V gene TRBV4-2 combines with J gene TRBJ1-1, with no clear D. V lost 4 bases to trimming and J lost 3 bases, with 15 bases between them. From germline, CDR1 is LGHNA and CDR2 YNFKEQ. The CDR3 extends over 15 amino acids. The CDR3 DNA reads TGTGCCAGCAGCCCGGGCGTGGGCTCGGACACTGAAGCTTTCTTT. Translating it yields CASSPGVGSDTEAFF.

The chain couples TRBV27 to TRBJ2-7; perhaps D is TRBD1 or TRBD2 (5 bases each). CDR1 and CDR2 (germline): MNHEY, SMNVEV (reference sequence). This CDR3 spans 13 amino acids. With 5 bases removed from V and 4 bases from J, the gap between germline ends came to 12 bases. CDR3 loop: CASSGGRFYEQYF. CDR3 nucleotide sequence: TGTGCCAGCAGTGGGGGACGGTTTTACGAGCAGTACTTC.

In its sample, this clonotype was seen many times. CDR3 nucleotide sequence: TGTGCCAGCAGTTTGATGGCTGCGGATACGCAGTATTTT. It is translated as CASSLMAADTQYF. The V call is TRBV12-3 or TRBV12-4, the J call TRBJ2-3; D is ambiguous. This CDR3 has 13 amino acids. V was trimmed by 3 bases and J by 6 bases, leaving 10 bases between them.

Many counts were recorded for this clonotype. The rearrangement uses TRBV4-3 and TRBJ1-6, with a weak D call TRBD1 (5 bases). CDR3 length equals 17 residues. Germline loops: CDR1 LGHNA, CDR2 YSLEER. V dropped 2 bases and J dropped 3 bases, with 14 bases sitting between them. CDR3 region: CASSQIRLDIYNSPLHF. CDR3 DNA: TGCGCCAGCAGCCAAATTCGGCTGGACATCTATAATTCACCCCTCCACTTT.

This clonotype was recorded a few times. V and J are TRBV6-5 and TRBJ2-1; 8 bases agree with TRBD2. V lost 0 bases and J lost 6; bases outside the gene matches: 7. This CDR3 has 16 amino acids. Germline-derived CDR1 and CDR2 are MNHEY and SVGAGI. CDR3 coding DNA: TGTGCCAGCAGTTACTCGCCGTCGAGCGGGAGCAATGAGCAGTTCTTC. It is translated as CASSYSPSSGSNEQFF.

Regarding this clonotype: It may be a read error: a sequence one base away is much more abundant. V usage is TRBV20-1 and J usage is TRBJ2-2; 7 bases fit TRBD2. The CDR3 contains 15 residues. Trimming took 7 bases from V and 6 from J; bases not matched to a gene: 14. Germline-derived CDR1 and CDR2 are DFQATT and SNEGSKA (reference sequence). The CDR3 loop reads CSVQDGGSRAGELFF. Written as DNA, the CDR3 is TGCAGTGTTCAGGATGGCGGGAGTCGGGCCGGGGAGCTGTTTTTT.

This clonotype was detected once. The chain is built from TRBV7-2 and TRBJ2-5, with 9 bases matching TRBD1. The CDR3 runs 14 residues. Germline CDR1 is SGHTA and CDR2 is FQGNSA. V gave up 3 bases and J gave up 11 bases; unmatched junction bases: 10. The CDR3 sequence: CASSFGQGTNEQYF. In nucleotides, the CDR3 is TGTGCCAGCAGCTTTGGACAGGGGACCAATGAGCAGTACTTC.

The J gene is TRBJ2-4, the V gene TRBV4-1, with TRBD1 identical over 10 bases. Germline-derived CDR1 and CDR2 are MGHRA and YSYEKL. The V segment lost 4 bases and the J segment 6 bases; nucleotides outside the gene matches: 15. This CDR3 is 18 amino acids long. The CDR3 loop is CASSPGQGLGWMGNIQYF. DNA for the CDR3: TGCGCCAGCAGCCCGGGACAGGGGTTGGGGTGGATGGGAAACATTCAGTACTTC.

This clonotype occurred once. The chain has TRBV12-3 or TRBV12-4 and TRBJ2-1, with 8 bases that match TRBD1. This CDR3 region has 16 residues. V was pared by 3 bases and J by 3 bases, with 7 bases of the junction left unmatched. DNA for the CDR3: TGTGCCAGCAGTTTTGGGGTTGACAGGGGCTACAATGAGCAGTTCTTC. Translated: CASSFGVDRGYNEQFF.

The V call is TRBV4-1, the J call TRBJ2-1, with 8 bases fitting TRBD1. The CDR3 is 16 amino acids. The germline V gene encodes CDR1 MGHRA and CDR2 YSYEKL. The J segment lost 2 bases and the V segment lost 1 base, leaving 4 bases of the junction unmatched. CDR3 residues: CASSQATGVTYNEQFF. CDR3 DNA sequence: TGCGCCAGCAGCCAAGCGACAGGGGTCACCTACAATGAGCAGTTCTTC.

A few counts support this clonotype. The CDR3 DNA reads as TGTGCCACCAGCGGAGCGCAAAACACCGGGGAGCTGTTTTTT. It specifies CATSGAQNTGELFF. The chain links TRBV15 to TRBJ2-2; no clear D. This CDR3 has 14 amino acids. Germline assignment: CDR1 LNHNV and CDR2 YYDKDF (reference sequence). Trimming shortened V by 5 bases and J by 2 bases, and 9 bases separated the two germline ends.

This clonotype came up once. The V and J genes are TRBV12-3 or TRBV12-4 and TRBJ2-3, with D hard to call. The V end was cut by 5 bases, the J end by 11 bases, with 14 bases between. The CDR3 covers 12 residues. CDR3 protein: CASSGTGNVQYF. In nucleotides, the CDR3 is TGTGCCAGCAGTGGTACTGGTAATGTGCAGTATTTT.

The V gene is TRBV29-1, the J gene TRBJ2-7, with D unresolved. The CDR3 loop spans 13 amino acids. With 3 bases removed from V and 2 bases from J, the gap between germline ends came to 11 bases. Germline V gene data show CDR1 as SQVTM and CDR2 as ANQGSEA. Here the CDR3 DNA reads TGCAGCGTTGACCTAGGCGGAACCTACGAGCAGTACTTC. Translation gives CSVDLGGTYEQYF.

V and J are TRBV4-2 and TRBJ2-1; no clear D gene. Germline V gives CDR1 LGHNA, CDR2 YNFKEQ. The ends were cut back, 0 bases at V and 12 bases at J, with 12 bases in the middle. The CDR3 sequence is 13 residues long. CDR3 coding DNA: TGTGCCAGCAGCCAAGAACGGGTGAGTCCGCAGTTCTTC. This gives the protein CASSQERVSPQFF.

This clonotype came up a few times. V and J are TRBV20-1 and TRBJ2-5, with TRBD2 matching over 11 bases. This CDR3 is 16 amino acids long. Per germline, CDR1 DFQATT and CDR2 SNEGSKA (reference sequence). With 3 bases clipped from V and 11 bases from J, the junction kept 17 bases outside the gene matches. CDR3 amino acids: CSASLLLAGDYNEQYF. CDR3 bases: TGCAGTGCTAGCCTGCTACTAGCGGGAGACTACAATGAGCAGTACTTC.

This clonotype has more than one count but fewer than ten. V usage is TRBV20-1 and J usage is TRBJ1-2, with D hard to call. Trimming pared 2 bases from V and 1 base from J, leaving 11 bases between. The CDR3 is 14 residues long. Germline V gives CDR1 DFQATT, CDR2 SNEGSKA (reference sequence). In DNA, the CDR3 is TGCAGTGCTAGATGGGAAACAAGTAACTATGGCTACACCTTC. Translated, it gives CSARWETSNYGYTF.

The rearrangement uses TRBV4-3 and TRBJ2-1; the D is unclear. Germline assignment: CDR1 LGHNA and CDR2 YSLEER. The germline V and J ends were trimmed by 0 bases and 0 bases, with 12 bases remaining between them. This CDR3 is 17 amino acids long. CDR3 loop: CASSQESAASSYNEQFF. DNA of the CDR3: TGCGCCAGCAGCCAAGAGTCGGCAGCGAGCTCCTACAATGAGCAGTTCTTC.